One and the same sample provided the 12 T cell receptor beta chains below, sequenced in a study of T-cell reconstitution after alpha-beta-depleted transplantation in children (dated by TCRdb to the mid-2010s). Read against the paper, the sample's treatment or condition label means: allogeneic hematopoietic cell transplantation with graft depleted of TCRalphabeta T cells and CD19 B cells. Library generation was performed with PCR. Sequencing was performed on an Illumina HiSeq 2500. TCR library preparation used molecular barcoding, with unique molecular identifiers applied to normalize quantification of the TCRbeta repertoire. Starting from the raw public reads, TCRdb applied fastp trimming at Q25, assembled clones with MiXCR and retained in-frame beta chains. One record per CDR3 amino acid sequence lists the most common genes and DNA. The sample includes almost 250,000 distinct CDR3 sequences, with about 26% observed a single time. Clones ranked in the top ten supply roughly 2.7% of the sample.

The sample in question was PBMCs, obtained before TCRalphabeta/CD19-depleted stem cell transplant. The source of these receptors is a girl aged 2 to 10 with Fanconi anemia, due to receive a stem cell transplant.

The CDR3 DNA sequence: TGCAGTGCGCCGGACAGGCGTAGTGAAAAACTGTTTTTT. Translation: CSAPDRRSEKLFF. The chain joins TRBV20-1 to TRBJ1-4; 7 bases map to TRBD1. Germline lookup yields CDR1 DFQATT and CDR2 SNEGSKA (reference sequence). After removal of 6 bases from V and 7 bases from J, the junction contained 8 bases not matched to a gene. This CDR3 contains 13 residues.

There are many counts of this clonotype. The gene calls are TRBV12-3 or TRBV12-4 and TRBJ2-3; 8 positions match TRBD2. With V trimmed by 5 bases and J by 6 bases, 4 bases remained unmatched. This CDR3 has 13 amino acids. CDR3 coding DNA: TGTGCCAGCAGTCGGACTAGCTGGGATACGCAGTATTTT. Its protein product is CASSRTSWDTQYF.

The chain links TRBV2 to TRBJ2-7; TRBD1 aligns across 7 bases. The CDR3 contains 16 residues. Germline V gene lookup returns CDR1 SNHLY and CDR2 FYNNEI. The J segment lost 2 bases and the V segment lost 5 bases, leaving 12 bases of the junction unmatched. CDR3 nucleotides: TGTGCCAGCAGTAGAGTCCCGGGACAGCAAACCTACGAGCAGTACTTC. As protein: CASSRVPGQQTYEQYF.

V usage is TRBV10-3 and J usage is TRBJ1-1, with D uncertain. V was shortened by 2 bases and J by 0 bases, with 7 bases between the two germline ends. CDR3 length: 14 amino acids. The germline gives CDR1 ENHRY, CDR2 SYGVKD. CDR3 DNA: TGTGCCATCAGTGAGGGCGCGGTGAACACTGAAGCTTTCTTT. It encodes CAISEGAVNTEAFF.

The chain couples TRBV12-3 or TRBV12-4 to TRBJ2-2; the D gene is possibly TRBD2 (6 bases). The CDR3 is made up of 17 amino acids. V lost 5 bases, J lost 4 bases, and 20 bases lay in between. The CDR3 DNA follows: TGTGCCAGCAGTCCCCGGGGGACGGCCCGGATCACCGGGGAGCTGTTTTTT. It translates to CASSPRGTARITGELFF.

The J gene is TRBJ2-4, the V gene TRBV12-3 or TRBV12-4, with D tentatively TRBD2 (7 bases). This CDR3 spans 18 amino acids. Trimming removed 3 bases from V and 3 bases from J, with 21 bases in between. The DNA for the CDR3 is TGTGCCAGCAGTTTTCGTCCGGGGGGCCCCACCGGCAAAAACATTCAGTACTTC. Its protein is CASSFRPGGPTGKNIQYF.

This rearrangement joins TRBV12-3 or TRBV12-4 to TRBJ2-1, with D perhaps assigned TRBD1 or TRBD2 (5 bases each). The CDR3 consists of 12 residues. V lost 3 bases, J lost 16 bases, and 16 bases lay in between. CDR3 amino acids: CASSFRGLGEFF. As DNA, the CDR3 is TGTGCCAGCAGTTTTCGGGGCTTAGGGGAATTCTTC.

This clonotype was counted ten times or more. The genes are TRBV5-8 and TRBJ1-2; TRBD1 aligns across 10 bases. Germline values: CDR1 SGHTS, CDR2 YDEGEE. The CDR3 is made up of 13 amino acids. With 4 bases clipped from V and 14 bases from J, the junction kept 11 bases outside the gene matches. The CDR3 region is CASSLDRGRHRTF. The CDR3 DNA follows: TGTGCCAGCAGCCTTGACAGGGGGCGGCATCGGACCTTC.

DNA of the CDR3: TGCAGCGGTGGGACGGAAGCTTTCTTT. This sequence encodes CSGGTEAFF. The rearrangement uses TRBV29-1 and TRBJ1-1; tentatively, D is TRBD1 (5 bases). Trimming pared 7 bases from V and 8 bases from J, leaving 8 bases between. CDR3 length equals 9 residues. Germline V lookup: CDR1 SQVTM, CDR2 ANQGSEA.

This clonotype has a count of ten or more. The rearrangement links TRBV29-1 to TRBJ2-1, with 10 positions matching TRBD1. CDR3 length: 11 amino acids. Germline assignment: CDR1 SQVTM and CDR2 ANQGSEA. Trimming removed 4 bases from V and 15 bases from J; junction bases left unmatched: 6. The CDR3 DNA is TGCAGCGTTGGGAGACAGGGGGCCCGGTTCTTC. Translated, it gives CSVGRQGARFF.

This chain links TRBV20-1 with TRBJ1-6; D is ambiguous. The CDR3 spans 13 residues. CDR1 and CDR2 from the germline V gene are DFQATT and SNEGSKA (reference sequence). V lost 0 bases, J lost 10 bases, and 10 bases lay in between. The CDR3 reads CSAREVGGSPLHF. The CDR3 DNA sequence: TGCAGTGCTAGAGAAGTAGGAGGGTCACCCCTCCACTTT.

Ten or more counts support this clonotype. J is TRBJ2-7 and V is TRBV5-1; possibly TRBD1 for D (6 bases). Germline lookup yields CDR1 SGHRS and CDR2 YFSETQ. The CDR3 loop spans 13 amino acids. The ends were cut back, 0 bases at V and 3 bases at J, with 7 bases in the middle. The CDR3 here is CASSLAQGYEQYF. The CDR3 bases are TGCGCCAGCAGCTTGGCACAGGGCTACGAGCAGTACTTC.